Each of the 7 T cell receptor beta chains below was sequenced from the same sample in a study of response to subunit inactivated influenza vaccine. TCRdb re-called the RT-PCR reads with MiXCR, one entry per CDR3 protein. In the table there are hundreds of thousands of distinct CDR3 sequences, roughly 14% of which are singletons. Specimen: PBMCs from blood, collected less than 13 days after vaccination. These receptors were taken from a man aged 50-60 years who received an inactivated influenza vaccine.

CDR3 in DNA: TGTGCCAGCATCCCTAGCGGGGGGTCCTCCTACAATGAGCAGTTCTTC. Encoded protein: CASIPSGGSSYNEQFF. This chain joins TRBV5-8 and TRBJ2-1; 11 nucleotides agree with TRBD2. CDR3 length: 16 amino acids. Germline assignment: CDR1 SGHTS and CDR2 YDEGEE. Losses at the gene ends were 6 bases for V and 0 bases for J; bases not matched to a gene: 5.

This clonotype was observed a handful of times. V gene TRBV20-1 combines with J gene TRBJ1-2; TRBD1 aligns across 8 bases. The CDR3 is made up of 15 amino acids. Germline trimming cut 4 bases from V and 8 bases from J; bases unmatched to any gene: 15. Germline CDR1 is DFQATT and CDR2 is SNEGSKA (reference sequence). In nucleotides, the CDR3 is TGCAGTGCTACCTCGCCCCGGGACAGGTTCCACGGCTACACCTTC. Amino acids: CSATSPRDRFHGYTF.

Concerning this clonotype itself: As the CDR3 is not closed by the conserved phenylalanine or tryptophan, this likely results from a read error. The V gene is TRBV7-2, the J gene TRBJ2-3, with D hard to call. Between the trimmed V and J ends, which lost 5 bases and 6 bases, there was a span of 18 bases. The CDR3 runs to 15 residues. Germline V gene data show CDR1 as SGHTA and CDR2 as FQGNSA. CDR3 protein: CASSQRFRPGDTQYL. The CDR3 nucleotides read TGTGCCAGCAGCCAAAGGTTCCGGCCCGGGGATACGCAGTATCTT.

The table lists this clonotype with a few counts. The chain uses TRBV6-5 and TRBJ2-3, with TRBD1 matching over 8 bases. CDR3 size: 12 residues. From germline, CDR1 is MNHEY and CDR2 SVGAGI. V lost 5 bases, J lost 9 bases, and 4 bases stayed unmatched. Written as DNA, the CDR3 is TGTGCCAGCAGTAACGACAGGGGAACGCAGTATTTT. This translates into CASSNDRGTQYF.

This clonotype was detected only a few times. This chain links TRBV21-1 with TRBJ1-2; TRBD1 was called by the table and not checked on the DNA. TRBV21-1 is given as a pseudogene. CDR3 length: 16 amino acids. CDR3 DNA: TGTGCCAGCAGCAAAGCGCTACGACAGGGGGACTATGGCTACACCTTC. Translated: CASSKALRQGDYGYTF.

This clonotype was found many times. The chain links TRBV10-3 to TRBJ2-7; 8 bases map to TRBD2. The CDR3 consists of 15 residues. With 2 bases clipped from V and 6 bases from J, the junction kept 9 bases outside the gene matches. Germline CDR1 reads ENHRY; CDR2 reads SYGVKD. The CDR3 reads CAISEPSGHPSEQYF. The CDR3 DNA reads as TGTGCCATCAGTGAGCCTAGCGGGCACCCATCCGAGCAGTACTTC.

This chain connects TRBV28 to TRBJ2-2; no reliable D call. The CDR3 runs 16 residues. Germline CDR1 and CDR2: MDHEN and SYDVKM. V was pared by 4 bases and J by 0 bases, with 12 bases between. The CDR3 sequence: CASSSALFANTGELFF. The CDR3 DNA follows: TGTGCCAGCAGTTCCGCCCTATTCGCGAACACCGGGGAGCTGTTTTTT.